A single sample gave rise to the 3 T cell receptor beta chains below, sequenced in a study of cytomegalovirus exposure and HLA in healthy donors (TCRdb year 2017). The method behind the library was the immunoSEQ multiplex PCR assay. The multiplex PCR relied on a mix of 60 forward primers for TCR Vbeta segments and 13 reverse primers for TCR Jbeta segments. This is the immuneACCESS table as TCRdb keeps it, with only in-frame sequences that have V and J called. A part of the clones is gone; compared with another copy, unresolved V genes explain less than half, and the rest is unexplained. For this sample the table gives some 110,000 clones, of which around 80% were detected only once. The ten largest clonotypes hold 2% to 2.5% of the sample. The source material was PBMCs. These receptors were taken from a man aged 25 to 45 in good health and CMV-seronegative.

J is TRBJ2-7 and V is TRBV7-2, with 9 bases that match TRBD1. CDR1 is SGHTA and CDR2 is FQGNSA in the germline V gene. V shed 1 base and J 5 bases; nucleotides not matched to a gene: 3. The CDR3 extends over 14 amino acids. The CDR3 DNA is TGTGCCAGCAGCTTAGGACAGGGGGGAAACGAGCAGTACTTC. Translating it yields CASSLGQGGNEQYF.

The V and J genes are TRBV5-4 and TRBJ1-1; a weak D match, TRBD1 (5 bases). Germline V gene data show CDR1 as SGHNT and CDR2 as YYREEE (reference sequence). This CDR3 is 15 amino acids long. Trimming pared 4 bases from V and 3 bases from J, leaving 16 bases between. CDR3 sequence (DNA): TGTGCCAGCAGCCCCGGGGGGGGGTTGGACACTGAAGCTTTCTTT. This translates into CASSPGGGLDTEAFF.

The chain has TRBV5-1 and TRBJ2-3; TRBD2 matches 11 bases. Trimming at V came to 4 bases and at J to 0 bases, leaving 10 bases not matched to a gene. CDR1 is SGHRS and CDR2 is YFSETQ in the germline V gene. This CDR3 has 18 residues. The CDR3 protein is CASSPRPTSGASTDTQYF. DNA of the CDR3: TGCGCCAGCAGCCCCCGGCCGACTAGCGGGGCGAGCACAGATACGCAGTATTTT.